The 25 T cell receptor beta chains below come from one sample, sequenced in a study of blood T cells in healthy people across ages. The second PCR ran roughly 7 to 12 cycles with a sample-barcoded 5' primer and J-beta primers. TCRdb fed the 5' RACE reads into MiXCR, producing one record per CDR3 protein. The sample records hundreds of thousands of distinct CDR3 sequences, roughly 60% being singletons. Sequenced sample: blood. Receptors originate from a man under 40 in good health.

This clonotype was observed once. The CDR3 reads CASSQDASGISYNEQFF. CDR3 bases: TGCGCCAGCAGCCAAGACGCTAGCGGGATATCCTACAATGAGCAGTTCTTC. The chain combines TRBV4-1 with TRBJ2-1, with TRBD2 identical over 9 bases. After removal of 0 bases from V and 1 base from J, the junction contained 4 bases not matched to a gene. CDR3 length equals 17 residues. From germline, CDR1 is MGHRA and CDR2 YSYEKL.

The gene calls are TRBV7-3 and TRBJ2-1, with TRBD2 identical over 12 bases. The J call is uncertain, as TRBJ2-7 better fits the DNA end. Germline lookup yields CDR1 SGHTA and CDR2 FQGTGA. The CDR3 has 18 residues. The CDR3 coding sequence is TGTGCCAGCAGCTTACTAGCGGGAGGGCCTACATCCTACAATGAGCAGTACTTC. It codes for CASSLLAGGPTSYNEQYF.

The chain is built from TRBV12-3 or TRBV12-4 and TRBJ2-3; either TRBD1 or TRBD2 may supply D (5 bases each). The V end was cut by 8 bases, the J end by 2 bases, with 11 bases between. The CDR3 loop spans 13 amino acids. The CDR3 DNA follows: TGTGCCAGCCGTCGAGGGACCACAGATACGCAGTATTTT. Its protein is CASRRGTTDTQYF.

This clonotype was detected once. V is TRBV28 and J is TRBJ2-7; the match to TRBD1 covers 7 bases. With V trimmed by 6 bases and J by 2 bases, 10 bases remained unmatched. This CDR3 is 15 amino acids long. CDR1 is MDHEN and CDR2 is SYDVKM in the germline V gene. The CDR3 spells CASRDQGVLTYEQYF. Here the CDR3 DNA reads TGTGCCAGCAGAGACCAGGGGGTACTGACCTACGAGCAGTACTTC.

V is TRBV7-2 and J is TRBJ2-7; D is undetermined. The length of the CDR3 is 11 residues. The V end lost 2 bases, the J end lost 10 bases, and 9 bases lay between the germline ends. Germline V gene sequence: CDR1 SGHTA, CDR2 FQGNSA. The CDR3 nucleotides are TGTGCCAGCAGCTTACAGTACGCTCAGTACTTC. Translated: CASSLQYAQYF.

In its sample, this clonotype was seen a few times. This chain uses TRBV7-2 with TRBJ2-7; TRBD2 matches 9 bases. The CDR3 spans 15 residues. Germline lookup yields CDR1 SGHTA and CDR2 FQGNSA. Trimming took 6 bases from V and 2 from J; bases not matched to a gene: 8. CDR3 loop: CASRTGTSLTYEQYF. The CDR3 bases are TGTGCCAGCAGGACCGGGACTAGCTTAACCTACGAGCAGTACTTC. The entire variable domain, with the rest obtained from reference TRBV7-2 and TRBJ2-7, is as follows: GAGVSQSPSNKVTEKGKDVELRCDPISGHTALYWYRQSLGQGLEFLIYFQGNSAPDKSGLPSDRFSAERTGGSVSTLTIQRTQQEDSAVYLCASRTGTSLTYEQYFGPGTRLTVT.

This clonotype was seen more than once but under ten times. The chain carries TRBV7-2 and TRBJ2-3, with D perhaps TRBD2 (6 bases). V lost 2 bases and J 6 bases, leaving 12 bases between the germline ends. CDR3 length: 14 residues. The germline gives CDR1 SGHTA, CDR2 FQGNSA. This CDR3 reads CASSLRLSGDTQYF. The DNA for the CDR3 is TGTGCCAGCAGCTTACGTTTGAGCGGGGATACGCAGTATTTT.

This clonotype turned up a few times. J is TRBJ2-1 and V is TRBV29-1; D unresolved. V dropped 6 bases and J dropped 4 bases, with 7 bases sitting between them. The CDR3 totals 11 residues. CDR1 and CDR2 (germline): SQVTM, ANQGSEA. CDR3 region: CSVVYYNEQFF. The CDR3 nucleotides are TGCAGCGTGGTTTATTACAATGAGCAGTTCTTC.

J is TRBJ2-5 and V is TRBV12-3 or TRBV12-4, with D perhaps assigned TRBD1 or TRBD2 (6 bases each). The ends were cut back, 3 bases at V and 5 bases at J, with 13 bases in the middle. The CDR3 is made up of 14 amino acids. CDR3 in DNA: TGTGCCAGCAGTTTGAGGGGGGTTGCGGAGACCCAGTACTTC. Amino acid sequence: CASSLRGVAETQYF.

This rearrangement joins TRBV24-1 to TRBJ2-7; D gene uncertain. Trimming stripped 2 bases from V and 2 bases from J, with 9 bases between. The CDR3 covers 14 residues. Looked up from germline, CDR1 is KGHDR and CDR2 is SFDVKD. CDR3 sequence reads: CATSDSGLPYEQYF. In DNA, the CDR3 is TGTGCCACCAGTGATTCGGGTCTGCCCTACGAGCAGTACTTC.

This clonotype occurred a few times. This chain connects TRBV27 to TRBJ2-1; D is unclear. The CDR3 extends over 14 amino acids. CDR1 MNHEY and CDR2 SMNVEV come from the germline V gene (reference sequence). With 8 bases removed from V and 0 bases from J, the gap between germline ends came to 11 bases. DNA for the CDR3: TGTGCCAGCGGTTCTTTGAGCTCCTACAATGAGCAGTTCTTC. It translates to CASGSLSSYNEQFF.

The CDR3, as DNA: TGTGCCAGCAGCCTACGGGAGAGCACTGAAGCTTTCTTT. Amino acids: CASSLRESTEAFF. The gene calls are TRBV12-3 or TRBV12-4 and TRBJ1-1; no firm D call. The CDR3 is 13 residues long. Trimming pared 6 bases from V and 4 bases from J, leaving 12 bases between.

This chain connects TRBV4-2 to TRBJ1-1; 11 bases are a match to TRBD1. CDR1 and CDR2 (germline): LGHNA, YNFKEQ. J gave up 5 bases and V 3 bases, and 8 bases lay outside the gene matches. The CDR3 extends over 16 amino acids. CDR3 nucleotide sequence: TGTGCCAGCAGCCAGGGGACAGGGGGTATAGGTACTGAAGCTTTCTTT. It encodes CASSQGTGGIGTEAFF.

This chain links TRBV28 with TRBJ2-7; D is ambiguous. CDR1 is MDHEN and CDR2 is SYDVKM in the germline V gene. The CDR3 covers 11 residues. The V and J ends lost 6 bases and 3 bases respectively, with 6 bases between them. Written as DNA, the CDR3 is TGTGCCAGCAGCGCGATCTACGAGCAGTACTTC. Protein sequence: CASSAIYEQYF.

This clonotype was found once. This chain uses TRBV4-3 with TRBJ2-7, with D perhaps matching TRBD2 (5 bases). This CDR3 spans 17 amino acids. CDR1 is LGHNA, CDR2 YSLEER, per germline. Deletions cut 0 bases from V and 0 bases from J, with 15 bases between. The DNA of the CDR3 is TGCGCCAGCAGCCAAGAGGTTGCGGAGGCGAGCTCCTACGAGCAGTACTTC. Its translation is CASSQEVAEASSYEQYF.

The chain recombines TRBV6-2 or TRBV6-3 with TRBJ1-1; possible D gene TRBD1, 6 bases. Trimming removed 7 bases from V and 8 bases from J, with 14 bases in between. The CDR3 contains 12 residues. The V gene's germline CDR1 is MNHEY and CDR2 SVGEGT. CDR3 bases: TGTGCCAGCACCCCCGGGGGCTTGGAAGCTTTCTTT. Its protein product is CASTPGGLEAFF.

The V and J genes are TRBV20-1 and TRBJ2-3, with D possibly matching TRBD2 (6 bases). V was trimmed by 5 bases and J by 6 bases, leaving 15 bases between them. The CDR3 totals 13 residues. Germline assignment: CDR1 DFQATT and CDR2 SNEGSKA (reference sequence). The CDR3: CSAQRAFMDTQYF. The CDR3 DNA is TGCAGTGCTCAGCGGGCGTTTATGGATACGCAGTATTTT.

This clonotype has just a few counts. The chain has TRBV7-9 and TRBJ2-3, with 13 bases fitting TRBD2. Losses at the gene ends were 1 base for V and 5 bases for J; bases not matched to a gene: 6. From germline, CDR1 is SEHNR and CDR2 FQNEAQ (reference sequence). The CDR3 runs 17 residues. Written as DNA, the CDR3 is TGTGCCAGCAGCTTAGGCCGCTGGACTAGCGGGGGAGATACGCAGTATTTT. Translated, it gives CASSLGRWTSGGDTQYF.

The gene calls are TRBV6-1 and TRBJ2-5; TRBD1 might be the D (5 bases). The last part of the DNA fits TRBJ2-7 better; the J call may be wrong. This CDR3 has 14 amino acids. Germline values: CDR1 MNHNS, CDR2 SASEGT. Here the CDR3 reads CASSEAAGLYEQYF. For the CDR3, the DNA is TGTGCCAGCAGTGAAGCGGCAGGGCTGTACGAGCAGTACTTC.

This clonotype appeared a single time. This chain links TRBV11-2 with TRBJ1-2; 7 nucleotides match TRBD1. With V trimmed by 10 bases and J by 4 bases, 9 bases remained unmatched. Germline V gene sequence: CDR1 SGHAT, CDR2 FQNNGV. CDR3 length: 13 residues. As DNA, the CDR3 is TGTGCCATCCGGGACAGATCCATCTATGGCTACACCTTC. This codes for CAIRDRSIYGYTF.

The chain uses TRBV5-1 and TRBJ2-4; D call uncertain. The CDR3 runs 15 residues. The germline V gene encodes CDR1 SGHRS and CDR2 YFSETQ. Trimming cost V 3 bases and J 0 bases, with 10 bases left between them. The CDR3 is CASSSGDIAKNIQYF. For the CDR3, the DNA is TGCGCCAGCAGCTCCGGCGACATAGCCAAAAACATTCAGTACTTC.

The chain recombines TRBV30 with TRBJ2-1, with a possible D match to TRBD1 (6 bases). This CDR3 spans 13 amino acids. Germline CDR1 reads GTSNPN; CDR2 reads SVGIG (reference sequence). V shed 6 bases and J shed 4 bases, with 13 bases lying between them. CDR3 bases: TGTGCCTGCTCACCGGGACATTACAATGAGCAGTTCTTC. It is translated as CACSPGHYNEQFF. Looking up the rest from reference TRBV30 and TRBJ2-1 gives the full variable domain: SQTIHQWPATLVQPVGSPLSLECTVEGTSNPNLYWYRQAAGRGLQLLFYSVGIGQISSEVPQNLSASRPQDRQFILSSKKLLLSDSGFYLCACSPGHYNEQFFGPGTRLTVL.

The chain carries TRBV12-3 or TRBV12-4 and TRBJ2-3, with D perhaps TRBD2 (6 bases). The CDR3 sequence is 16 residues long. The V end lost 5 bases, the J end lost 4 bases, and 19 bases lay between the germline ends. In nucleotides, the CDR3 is TGTGCCAGCAGTATGATAGCGGAACAGGCCTCAGATACGCAGTATTTT. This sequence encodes CASSMIAEQASDTQYF.

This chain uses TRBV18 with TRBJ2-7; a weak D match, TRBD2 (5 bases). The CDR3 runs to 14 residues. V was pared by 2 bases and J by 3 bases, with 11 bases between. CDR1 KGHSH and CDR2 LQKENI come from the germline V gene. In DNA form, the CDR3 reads TGTGCCAGCTCACCAGACGGAGCGGTCTACGAGCAGTACTTC. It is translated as CASSPDGAVYEQYF. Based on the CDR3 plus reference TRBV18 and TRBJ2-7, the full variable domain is NAGVMQNPRHLVRRRGQEARLRCSPMKGHSHVYWYRQLPEEGLKFMVYLQKENIIDESGMPKERFSAEFPKEGPSILRIQQVVRGDSAAYFCASSPDGAVYEQYFGPGTRLTVT.

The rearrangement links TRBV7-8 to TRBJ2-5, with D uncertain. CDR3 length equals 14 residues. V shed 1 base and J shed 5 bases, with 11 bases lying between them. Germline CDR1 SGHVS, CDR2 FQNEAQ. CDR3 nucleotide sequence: TGTGCCAGCAGCTTAGTAGCTTTTTCGGAGACCCAGTACTTC. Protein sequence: CASSLVAFSETQYF.